A single sample is the source of the 29 T cell receptor beta chains below, sequenced in a study of blood T cell repertoires in COVID-19. Clones were sequenced by immunoSEQ multiplex PCR, and TCRdb holds only the in-frame ones, with some missing. The sample holds some 100,000 clones, around 90% seen once. Sequencing was performed on peripheral blood. The source is a man in his 70s with acute or convalescent COVID-19.

This clone is a singleton in its sample. V usage is TRBV4-1 and J usage is TRBJ1-4; TRBD1 might be the D (6 bases). The CDR3 spans 16 residues. CDR1 MGHRA and CDR2 YSYEKL come from the germline V gene. V lost 1 base to trimming and J lost 6 bases, with 15 bases between them. In DNA form, the CDR3 reads TGCGCCAGCAGCCAAGGACGGGGGGCCCCCTATGAAAAACTGTTTTTT. Amino acids: CASSQGRGAPYEKLFF.

This chain joins TRBV7-9 and TRBJ2-5, with 9 bases matching TRBD1. CDR1 is SEHNR and CDR2 is FQNEAQ in the germline V gene (reference sequence). The ends lost 2 bases at V and 3 bases at J; junction bases unmatched: 7. There are 16 residues in the CDR3. The CDR3 region has the DNA TGTGCCAGCAGCTTAAAACAGGGGGCTTTCAAAGAGACCCAGTACTTC. It specifies CASSLKQGAFKETQYF.

CDR3 sequence (DNA): TGTGCCAGCAGCTTCGGGGGTCCAGAGACCCAGTACTTC. This codes for CASSFGGPETQYF. The V gene is TRBV11-2, the J gene TRBJ2-5, with D possibly being TRBD2 (6 bases). The V end was cut by 3 bases, the J end by 4 bases, with 9 bases between. The CDR3 runs to 13 residues. CDR1 SGHAT and CDR2 FQNNGV come from the germline V gene.

The chain carries TRBV5-6 and TRBJ1-3; perhaps TRBD1 as D (5 bases). V was pared by 2 bases and J by 1 base, with 10 bases between. Germline CDR1 reads SGHDT; CDR2 reads YYEEEE. The CDR3 is 15 amino acids. The CDR3: CASSFPTASGNTIYF. The CDR3 nucleotides are TGTGCCAGCAGCTTTCCGACAGCTTCTGGAAACACCATATATTTT.

The chain recombines TRBV6-2 or TRBV6-3 with TRBJ2-1; 9 bases match TRBD2. This CDR3 has 19 residues. Germline assignment: CDR1 MNHEY and CDR2 SVGEGT. V shed 2 bases and J 5 bases; nucleotides not matched to a gene: 16. The DNA for the CDR3 is TGTGCCAGCAGTTACCTCGGGACTAGCTATGAACATAAAAACAATGAGCAGTTCTTC. This sequence encodes CASSYLGTSYEHKNNEQFF.

This chain connects TRBV13 to TRBJ2-7; TRBD2 is a possible D gene (5 bases). Per the germline V gene, CDR1 is PRHDT and CDR2 is FYEKMQ (reference sequence). V lost 3 bases, J lost 3 bases, and 6 bases lay in between. The length of the CDR3 is 12 residues. The CDR3 DNA is TGTGCCAGCAGCTTTACTAGCTACGAGCAGTACTTC. This translates into CASSFTSYEQYF.

The chain recombines TRBV19 with TRBJ2-5; D is possibly TRBD1 (5 bases). The germline CDR1 and CDR2 sequences are LNHDA and SQIVND (reference sequence). V lost 5 bases to trimming and J lost 5 bases, with 12 bases between them. CDR3 length: 13 amino acids. As DNA, the CDR3 is TGTGCCAGTAGTCCGCCAGGGCGGGAGACCCAGTACTTC. This gives the protein CASSPPGRETQYF.

J is TRBJ2-1 and V is TRBV12-3 or TRBV12-4, with D tentatively TRBD2 (6 bases). Deletions cut 6 bases from V and 8 bases from J, with 11 bases between. The CDR3 sequence is 12 residues long. CDR3 coding DNA: TGTGCCAGCAGGCCTTGGGGGGATGAGCAGTTCTTC. Translating it yields CASRPWGDEQFF.

The chain joins TRBV28 to TRBJ1-2, with a possible D match to TRBD1 (5 bases). The CDR3 is made up of 13 amino acids. Between the trimmed V and J ends, which lost 2 bases and 4 bases, there was a span of 8 bases. The germline gives CDR1 MDHEN, CDR2 SYDVKM. CDR3 nucleotides: TGTGCCAGCAGTTTACAGGGTGTCTATGGCTACACCTTC. As protein: CASSLQGVYGYTF.

The chain couples TRBV28 to TRBJ1-1; 11 bases agree with TRBD1. The CDR3 has 14 amino acids. Losses at the gene ends were 7 bases for V and 5 bases for J; bases not matched to a gene: 6. CDR1 is MDHEN and CDR2 is SYDVKM in the germline V gene. The DNA of the CDR3 is TGTGCCAGCAAACCGGGACAGGGGGGAACTGAAGCTTTCTTT. This translates into CASKPGQGGTEAFF.

The rearrangement joins TRBV10-1 to TRBJ2-7; TRBD2 agrees at 7 bases. This CDR3 region has 14 residues. Germline V CDR1 and CDR2: WNHNN, SYGVQD (reference sequence). Germline trimming cut 3 bases from V and 0 bases from J; bases unmatched to any gene: 2. The CDR3 coding sequence is TGCGCCAGCAGTGACGGGGGGATCTCCTACGAGCAGTACTTC. Translated: CASSDGGISYEQYF.

The rearrangement uses TRBV2 and TRBJ2-5; tentative D call: TRBD1 (5 bases). The CDR3 consists of 13 residues. Germline CDR1 is SNHLY and CDR2 is FYNNEI. The germline V and J ends were trimmed by 6 bases and 5 bases, with 13 bases remaining between them. CDR3 in amino acids: CASSPRQYETQYF. As DNA, the CDR3 is TGTGCCAGCAGCCCCCGACAGTACGAGACCCAGTACTTC.

This sequence joins TRBV5-5 and TRBJ2-3; weak D call: TRBD1 (6 bases). The germline V and J ends were trimmed by 7 bases and 7 bases, with 16 bases remaining between them. The CDR3 covers 13 residues. The germline gives CDR1 SGHKS, CDR2 YYEKEE (reference sequence). The CDR3 region has the DNA TGTGCCAGCCGGGACACTGGAACCAATACGCAGTATTTT. Amino acids: CASRDTGTNTQYF.

On this clone itself: Different DNA sequences within this sample yield the same CDR3. V gene TRBV5-1 combines with J gene TRBJ2-7; maybe TRBD1 (6 bases). V lost 0 bases and J lost 0, with 10 bases in between. Germline V gene data show CDR1 as SGHRS and CDR2 as YFSETQ. The CDR3 has 15 amino acids. CDR3 residues: CASSLARGSSYEQYF. The CDR3 DNA reads as TGCGCCAGCAGCTTGGCCAGGGGTAGCTCCTACGAGCAGTACTTC.

The chain has TRBV3-1 (or the pseudogene TRBV3-2) and TRBJ2-7; TRBD1 is a possible D gene (5 bases). The CDR3 sequence is 16 residues long. Trimming took 0 bases from V and 2 from J, leaving 14 bases between them. Germline CDR1 LGHDT, CDR2 YNNKEL (reference sequence). This CDR3 reads CASSQERTGFAYEQYF. CDR3 coding DNA: TGTGCCAGCAGCCAAGAACGAACAGGCTTCGCCTACGAGCAGTACTTC.

The chain employs TRBV18 and TRBJ2-1, with 7 bases fitting TRBD2. The junction had 21 bases not matched to a gene; V was cut back by 4 bases and J by 9 bases. The germline V gene encodes CDR1 KGHSH and CDR2 LQKENI. CDR3 size: 18 residues. The CDR3 nucleotides are TGTGCCAGCTCACAAACAAATCCCCTAGGCGGGAGTAAGATTGAGCAGTTCTTC. Residues: CASSQTNPLGGSKIEQFF.

The chain is built from TRBV7-9 and TRBJ2-1; the D gene is possibly TRBD2 (6 bases). CDR3 length: 16 residues. V dropped 5 bases and J dropped 1 base, with 15 bases sitting between them. The germline V gene has CDR1 SEHNR and CDR2 FQNEAQ (reference sequence). CDR3: CASSPRSGRSYNEQFF. As DNA, the CDR3 is TGTGCCAGCAGCCCCCGAAGCGGGCGGTCCTACAATGAGCAGTTCTTC.

This rearrangement joins TRBV6-7 to TRBJ1-5, with 7 bases identical to TRBD1. TRBV6-7 falls under the ORF class, with uncertain function. The CDR3 runs to 22 residues. The V segment lost 5 bases and the J segment 3 bases; nucleotides outside the gene matches: 28. The CDR3 sequence is CASSRAYPNHLQGPIYNQPQHF. CDR3 nucleotides: TGTGCCAGCAGTAGAGCCTACCCCAACCACCTACAGGGGCCGATATACAATCAGCCCCAGCATTTT.

This chain connects TRBV15 to TRBJ2-5, with 7 nucleotides matching TRBD1. The CDR3 runs to 15 residues. Germline trimming cut 1 base from V and 4 bases from J; bases unmatched to any gene: 6. Germline-derived CDR1 and CDR2 are LNHNV and YYDKDF (reference sequence). CDR3 DNA: TGTGCCACCAGCAGAGGAGGCAGGGGGATAGAGACCCAGTACTTC. It is translated as CATSRGGRGIETQYF. Filled out from reference TRBV15 and TRBJ2-5, the complete variable domain reads DAMVIQNPRYQVTQFGKPVTLSCSQTLNHNVMYWYQQKSSQAPKLLFHYYDKDFNNEADTPDNFQSRRPNTSFCFLDIRSPGLGDTAMYLCATSRGGRGIETQYFGPGTRLLVL.

The chain links TRBV2 to TRBJ1-6; the match to TRBD1 covers 9 bases. Germline lookup yields CDR1 SNHLY and CDR2 FYNNEI. J gave up 0 bases and V 5 bases, and 14 bases lay outside the gene matches. This CDR3 is 20 amino acids long. The CDR3 protein is CASSFSTGGPSGSYNSPLHF. CDR3 DNA sequence: TGTGCCAGCAGTTTTTCGACAGGGGGACCCTCCGGCTCCTATAATTCACCCCTCCACTTT.

The rearrangement uses TRBV12-3 or TRBV12-4 and TRBJ1-1; D unclear. The germline V and J ends were trimmed by 2 bases and 4 bases, with 5 bases remaining between them. The CDR3 has 12 residues. CDR3 in amino acids: CASSLPPTEAFF. CDR3 nucleotides: TGTGCCAGCAGTTTACCTCCCACTGAAGCTTTCTTT.

The chain carries TRBV4-3 and TRBJ2-1; 14 bases are shared with TRBD2. CDR3 length: 16 amino acids. Germline assignment: CDR1 LGHNA and CDR2 YSLEER. Germline trimming cut 4 bases from V and 8 bases from J; bases unmatched to any gene: 7. CDR3 sequence (DNA): TGCGCCAGCAGCCCCGGGACTAGCGGGAGTGGGGATGAGCAGTTCTTC. This sequence encodes CASSPGTSGSGDEQFF.

The rearrangement joins TRBV25-1 to TRBJ2-5; TRBD2 matches at 10 bases. Germline-derived CDR1 and CDR2 are MGHDK and SYGVNS. V lost 1 base and J lost 0; bases outside the gene matches: 5. The CDR3 is 17 amino acids. The CDR3 DNA is TGTGCCAGCAGTGAATTCACTAGCGGGGACTACCAAGAGACCCAGTACTTC. Its translation is CASSEFTSGDYQETQYF.

This rearrangement joins TRBV7-7 to TRBJ2-3, with 7 bases that match TRBD1. V dropped 5 bases and J dropped 3; count of bases not matched to a gene: 2. CDR3 size: 13 residues. Germline V CDR1 and CDR2: SSHAT, FNYEAQ (reference sequence). The CDR3 DNA reads as TGTGCCAGCAGCCGGGACAGAACAGATACGCAGTATTTT. Protein: CASSRDRTDTQYF. Full variable domain (missing parts from reference TRBV7-7 and TRBJ2-3): GAGVSQSPRYKVTKRGQDVTLRCDPISSHATLYWYQQALGQGPEFLTYFNYEAQPDKSGLPSDRFSAERPEGSISTLTIQRTEQRDSAMYRCASSRDRTDTQYFGPGTRLTVL.

The rearrangement uses TRBV7-2 and TRBJ1-5; D might be TRBD1 (6 bases). V shed 2 bases and J shed 7 bases, with 12 bases lying between them. CDR3 length equals 14 residues. The germline gives CDR1 SGHTA, CDR2 FQGNSA. The CDR3 loop is CASSLQGIGQPQHF. As DNA, the CDR3 is TGTGCCAGCAGCTTACAGGGGATAGGGCAGCCCCAGCATTTT.

The V call is TRBV18, the J call TRBJ2-6; 8 bases match TRBD1. This CDR3 is 18 amino acids long. V lost 3 bases and J lost 1; bases outside the gene matches: 8. Per the germline V gene, CDR1 is KGHSH and CDR2 is LQKENI. The CDR3 DNA sequence: TGTGCCAGCTCACCTAGTGGACAGGGAAGTTCTGGGGCCAACGTCCTGACTTTC. Translated, it gives CASSPSGQGSSGANVLTF.

The gene calls are TRBV5-4 and TRBJ2-5, with 8 bases that match TRBD2. Germline V gene lookup returns CDR1 SGHNT and CDR2 YYREEE (reference sequence). V shed 4 bases, J shed 1 base, and the junction held 3 bases outside the gene matches. CDR3 length: 14 amino acids. In DNA form, the CDR3 reads TGTGCCAGCAGCCCGGGACTAGTCCAAGAGACCCAGTACTTC. Protein sequence: CASSPGLVQETQYF.

This chain connects TRBV2 to TRBJ1-3; D gene unclear. CDR1 is SNHLY, CDR2 FYNNEI, per germline. Trimming removed 0 bases from V and 0 bases from J, with 3 bases in between. The CDR3 totals 14 residues. The CDR3 protein is CASSEAYSGNTIYF. DNA of the CDR3: TGTGCCAGCAGTGAAGCCTACTCTGGAAACACCATATATTTT.

The chain links TRBV6-5 to TRBJ1-4, with TRBD1 matching 7 bases. The junction had 5 bases not matched to a gene; V was cut back by 1 base and J by 6 bases. The CDR3 consists of 15 residues. CDR1 is MNHEY and CDR2 is SVGAGI in the germline V gene. The CDR3 reads CASSYLGDRDEKLFF. The DNA of the CDR3 is TGTGCCAGCAGTTACTTGGGGGACAGAGATGAAAAACTGTTTTTT.